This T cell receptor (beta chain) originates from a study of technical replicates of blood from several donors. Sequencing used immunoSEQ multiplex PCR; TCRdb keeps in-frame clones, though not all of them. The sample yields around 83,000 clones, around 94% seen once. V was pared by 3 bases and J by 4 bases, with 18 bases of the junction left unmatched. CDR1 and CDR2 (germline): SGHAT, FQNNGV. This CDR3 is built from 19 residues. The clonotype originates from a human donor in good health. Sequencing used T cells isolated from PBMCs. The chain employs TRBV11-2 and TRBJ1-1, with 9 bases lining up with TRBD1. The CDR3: CASSLERGTGLKRVTEAFF. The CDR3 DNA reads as TGTGCCAGCAGCTTGGAACGAGGGACAGGGTTAAAGAGAGTCACTGAAGCTTTCTTT.